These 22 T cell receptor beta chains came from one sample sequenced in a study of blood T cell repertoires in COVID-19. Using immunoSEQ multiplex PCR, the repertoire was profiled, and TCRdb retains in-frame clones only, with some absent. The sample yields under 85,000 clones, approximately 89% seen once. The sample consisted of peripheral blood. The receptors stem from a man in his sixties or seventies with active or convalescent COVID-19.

The CDR3 region is CASRSERGSDTQYF. CDR3 DNA sequence: TGCGCCAGCAGGTCAGAGCGGGGGTCAGATACGCAGTATTTT. This sequence joins TRBV5-1 and TRBJ2-3; 8 positions agree with TRBD2. CDR3 size: 14 residues. The V gene end was trimmed by 5 bases and the J gene end by 4 bases; junction bases not matched to a gene: 6. Germline V lookup: CDR1 SGHRS, CDR2 YFSETQ.

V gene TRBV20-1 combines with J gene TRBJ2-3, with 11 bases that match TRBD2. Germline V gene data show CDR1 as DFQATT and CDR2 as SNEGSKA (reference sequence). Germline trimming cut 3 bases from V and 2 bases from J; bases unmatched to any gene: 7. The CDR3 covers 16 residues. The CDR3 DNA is TGCAGTGCTAGTCTACTAGCGGGGGAGTTCACAGATACGCAGTATTTT. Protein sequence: CSASLLAGEFTDTQYF.

The CDR3 loop reads CASSQAGGLAGEQFF. DNA for the CDR3: TGTGCCAGCAGCCAAGCGGGGGGTCTGGCGGGTGAGCAGTTCTTC. This chain connects TRBV3-1 (or the pseudogene TRBV3-2) to TRBJ2-1; 7 nucleotides line up with TRBD2. J gave up 9 bases and V 1 base, and 9 bases lay outside the gene matches. The CDR3 covers 15 residues. Germline V gene lookup returns CDR1 LGHDT and CDR2 YNNKEL (reference sequence).

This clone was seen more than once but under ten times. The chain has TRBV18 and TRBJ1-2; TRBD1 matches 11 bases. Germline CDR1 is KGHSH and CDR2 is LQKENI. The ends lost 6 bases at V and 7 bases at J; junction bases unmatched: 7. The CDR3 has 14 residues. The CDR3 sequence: CASSPGTGGSGYTF. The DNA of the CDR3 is TGTGCCAGCTCCCCCGGGACAGGGGGGAGTGGCTACACCTTC. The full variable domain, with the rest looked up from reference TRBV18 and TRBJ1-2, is NAGVMQNPRHLVRRRGQEARLRCSPMKGHSHVYWYRQLPEEGLKFMVYLQKENIIDESGMPKERFSAEFPKEGPSILRIQQVVRGDSAAYFCASSPGTGGSGYTFGSGTRLTVV.

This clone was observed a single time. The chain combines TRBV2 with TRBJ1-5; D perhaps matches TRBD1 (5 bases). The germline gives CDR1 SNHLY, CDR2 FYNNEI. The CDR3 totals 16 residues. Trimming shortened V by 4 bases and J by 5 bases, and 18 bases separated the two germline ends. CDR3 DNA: TGTGCCAGCAGTGCCCTCTATGGCAGGGATGATCAGCCCCAGCATTTT. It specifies CASSALYGRDDQPQHF.

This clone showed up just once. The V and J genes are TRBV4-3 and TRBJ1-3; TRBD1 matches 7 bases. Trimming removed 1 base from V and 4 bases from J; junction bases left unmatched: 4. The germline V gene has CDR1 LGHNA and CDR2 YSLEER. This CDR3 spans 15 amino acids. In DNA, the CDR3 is TGCGCCAGCAGCCAAGGACAGGGCGGAGGAAACACCATATATTTT. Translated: CASSQGQGGGNTIYF.

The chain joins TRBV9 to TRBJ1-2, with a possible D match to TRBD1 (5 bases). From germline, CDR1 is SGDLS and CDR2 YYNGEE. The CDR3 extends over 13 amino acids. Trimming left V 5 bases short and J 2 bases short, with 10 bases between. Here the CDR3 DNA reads TGTGCCAGCAGGAGAGACAGCAACTATGGCTACACCTTC. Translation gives CASRRDSNYGYTF.

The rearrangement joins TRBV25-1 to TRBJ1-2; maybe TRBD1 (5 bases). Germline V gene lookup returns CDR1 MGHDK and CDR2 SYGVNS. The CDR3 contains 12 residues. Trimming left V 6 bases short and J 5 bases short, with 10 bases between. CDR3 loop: CASRPSGYGYTF. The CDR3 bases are TGTGCCAGCAGGCCTTCAGGGTATGGCTACACCTTC.

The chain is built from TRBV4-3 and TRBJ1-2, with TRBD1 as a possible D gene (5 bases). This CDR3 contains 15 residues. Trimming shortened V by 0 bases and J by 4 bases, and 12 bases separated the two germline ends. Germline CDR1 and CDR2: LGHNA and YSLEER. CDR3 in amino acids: CASSQEAGYPYGYTF. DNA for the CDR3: TGCGCCAGCAGCCAAGAAGCAGGGTACCCCTATGGCTACACCTTC.

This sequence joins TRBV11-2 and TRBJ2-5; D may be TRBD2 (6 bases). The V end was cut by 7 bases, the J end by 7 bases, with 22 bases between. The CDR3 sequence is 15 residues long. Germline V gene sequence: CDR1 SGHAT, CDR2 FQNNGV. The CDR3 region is CASTRNRMGGPTQYF. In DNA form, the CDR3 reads TGTGCCAGCACCCGAAATAGGATGGGGGGTCCGACCCAGTACTTC.

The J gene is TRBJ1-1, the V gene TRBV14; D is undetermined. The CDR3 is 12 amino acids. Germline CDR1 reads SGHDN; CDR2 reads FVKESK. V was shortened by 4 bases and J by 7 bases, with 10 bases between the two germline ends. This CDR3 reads CASSLVSNEAFF. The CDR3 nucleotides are TGTGCCAGCAGCCTCGTGAGTAATGAAGCTTTCTTT.

The CDR3 loop reads CASSVVAGFGGYTF. In DNA, the CDR3 is TGTGCCAGCAGCGTAGTGGCAGGGTTTGGGGGCTACACCTTC. The chain employs TRBV9 and TRBJ1-2, with D possibly TRBD1 on 5 matching bases. The CDR3 has 14 residues. Germline-derived CDR1 and CDR2 are SGDLS and YYNGEE. The V gene lost 0 bases and the J gene lost 8 bases, with 14 bases spanning the gap.

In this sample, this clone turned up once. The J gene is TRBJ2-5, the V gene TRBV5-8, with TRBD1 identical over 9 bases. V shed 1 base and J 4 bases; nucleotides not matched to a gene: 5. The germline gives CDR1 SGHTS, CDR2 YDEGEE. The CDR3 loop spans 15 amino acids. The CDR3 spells CASSLIGQGIETQYF. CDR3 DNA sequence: TGTGCCAGCAGCTTGATCGGACAGGGGATAGAGACCCAGTACTTC.

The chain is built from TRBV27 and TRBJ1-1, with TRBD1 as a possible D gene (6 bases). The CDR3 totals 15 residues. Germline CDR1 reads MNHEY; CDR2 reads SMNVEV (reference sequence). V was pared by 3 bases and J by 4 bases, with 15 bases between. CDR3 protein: CASSFARGLGTEAFF. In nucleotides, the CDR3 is TGTGCCAGCAGTTTCGCCAGGGGTTTGGGCACTGAAGCTTTCTTT.

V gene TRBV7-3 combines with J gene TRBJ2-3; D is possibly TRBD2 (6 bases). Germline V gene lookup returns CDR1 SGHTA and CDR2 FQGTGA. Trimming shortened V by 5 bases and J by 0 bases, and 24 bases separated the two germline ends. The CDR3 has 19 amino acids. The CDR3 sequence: CASSPGLIRGFISTDTQYF. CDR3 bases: TGTGCCAGCAGCCCCGGACTAATCCGAGGATTTATTAGCACAGATACGCAGTATTTT.

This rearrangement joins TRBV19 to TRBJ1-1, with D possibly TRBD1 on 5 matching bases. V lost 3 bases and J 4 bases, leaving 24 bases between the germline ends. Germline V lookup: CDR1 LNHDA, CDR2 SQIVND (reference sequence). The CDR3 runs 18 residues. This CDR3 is CASSIQHPGKVFVTEAFF. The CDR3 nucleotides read TGTGCCAGTAGTATTCAGCACCCAGGGAAGGTATTCGTCACTGAAGCTTTCTTT.

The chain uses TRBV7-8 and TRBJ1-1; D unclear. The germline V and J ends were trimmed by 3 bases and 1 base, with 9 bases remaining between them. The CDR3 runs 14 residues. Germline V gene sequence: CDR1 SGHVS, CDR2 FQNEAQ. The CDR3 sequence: CASSLTSGNTEAFF. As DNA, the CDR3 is TGTGCCAGCAGCTTGACATCTGGGAACACTGAAGCTTTCTTT.

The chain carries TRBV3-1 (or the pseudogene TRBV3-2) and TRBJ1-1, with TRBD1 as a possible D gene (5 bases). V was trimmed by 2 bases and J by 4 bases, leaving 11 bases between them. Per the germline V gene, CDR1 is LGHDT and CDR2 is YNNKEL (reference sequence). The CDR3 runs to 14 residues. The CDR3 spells CASSQPGRGTEAFF. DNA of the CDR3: TGTGCCAGCAGCCAACCGGGGAGGGGCACTGAAGCTTTCTTT.

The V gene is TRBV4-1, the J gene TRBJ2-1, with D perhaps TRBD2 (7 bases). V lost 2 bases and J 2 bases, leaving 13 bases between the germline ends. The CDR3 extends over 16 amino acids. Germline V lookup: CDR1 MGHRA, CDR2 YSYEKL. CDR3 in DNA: TGCGCCAGCAGCCAATGGGGCGGGGGCCCCTACAATGAGCAGTTCTTC. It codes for CASSQWGGGPYNEQFF.

The CDR3 region is CASILGGQVTEAFF. CDR3 DNA sequence: TGTGCCAGCATTTTAGGGGGACAGGTGACTGAAGCTTTCTTT. V usage is TRBV6-5 and J usage is TRBJ1-1, with 8 bases lining up with TRBD1. CDR1 and CDR2 (germline): MNHEY, SVGAGI. The CDR3 contains 14 residues. The J segment lost 5 bases and the V segment lost 7 bases, leaving 9 bases of the junction unmatched.

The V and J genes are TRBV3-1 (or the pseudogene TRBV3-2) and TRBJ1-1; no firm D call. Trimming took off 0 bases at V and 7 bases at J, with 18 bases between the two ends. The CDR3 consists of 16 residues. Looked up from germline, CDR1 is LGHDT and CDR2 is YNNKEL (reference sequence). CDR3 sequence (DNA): TGTGCCAGCAGCCAAGATCGGCCAGCGGGAGTAGGTGAAGCTTTCTTT. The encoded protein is CASSQDRPAGVGEAFF.

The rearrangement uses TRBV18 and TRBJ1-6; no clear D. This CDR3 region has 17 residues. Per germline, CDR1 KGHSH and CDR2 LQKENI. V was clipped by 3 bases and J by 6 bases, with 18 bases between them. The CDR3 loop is CASSPVVDSTPNSPLHF. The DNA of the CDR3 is TGTGCCAGCTCACCGGTGGTGGACTCAACACCTAATTCACCCCTCCACTTT. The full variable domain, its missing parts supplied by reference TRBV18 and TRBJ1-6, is NAGVMQNPRHLVRRRGQEARLRCSPMKGHSHVYWYRQLPEEGLKFMVYLQKENIIDESGMPKERFSAEFPKEGPSILRIQQVVRGDSAAYFCASSPVVDSTPNSPLHFGNGTRLTVT.